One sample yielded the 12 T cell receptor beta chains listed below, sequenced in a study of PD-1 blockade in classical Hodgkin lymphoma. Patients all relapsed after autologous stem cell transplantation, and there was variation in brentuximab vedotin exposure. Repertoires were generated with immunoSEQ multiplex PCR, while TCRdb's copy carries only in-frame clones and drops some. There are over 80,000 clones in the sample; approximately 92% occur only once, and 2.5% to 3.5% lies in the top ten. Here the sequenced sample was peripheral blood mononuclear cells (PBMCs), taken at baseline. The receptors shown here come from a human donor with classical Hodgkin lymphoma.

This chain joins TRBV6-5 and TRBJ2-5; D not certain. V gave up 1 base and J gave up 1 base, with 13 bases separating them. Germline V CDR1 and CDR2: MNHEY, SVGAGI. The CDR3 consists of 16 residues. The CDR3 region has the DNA TGTGCCAGCAGTTACTTATTTAATCTCGGCCAAGAGACCCAGTACTTC. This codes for CASSYLFNLGQETQYF.

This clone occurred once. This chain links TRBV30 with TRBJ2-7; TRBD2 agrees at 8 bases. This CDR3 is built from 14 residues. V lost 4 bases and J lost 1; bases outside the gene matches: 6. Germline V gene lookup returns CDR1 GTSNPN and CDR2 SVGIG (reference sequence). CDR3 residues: CAWNVAGPSYEQYF. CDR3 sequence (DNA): TGTGCCTGGAATGTAGCGGGACCTTCCTACGAGCAGTACTTC.

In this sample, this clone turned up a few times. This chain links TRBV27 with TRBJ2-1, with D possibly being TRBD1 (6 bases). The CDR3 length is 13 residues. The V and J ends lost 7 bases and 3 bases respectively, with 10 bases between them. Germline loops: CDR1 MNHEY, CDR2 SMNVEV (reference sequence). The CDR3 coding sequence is TGTGCCAGCACCCAGGGGAACTACAATGAGCAGTTCTTC. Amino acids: CASTQGNYNEQFF.

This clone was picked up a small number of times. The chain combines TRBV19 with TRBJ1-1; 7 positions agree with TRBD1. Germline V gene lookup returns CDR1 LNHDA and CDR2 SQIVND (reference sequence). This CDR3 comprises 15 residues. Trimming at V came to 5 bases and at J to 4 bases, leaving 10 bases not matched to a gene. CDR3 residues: CASSPSGGVGTEAFF. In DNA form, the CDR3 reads TGTGCCAGTAGTCCCTCAGGGGGTGTGGGCACTGAAGCTTTCTTT.

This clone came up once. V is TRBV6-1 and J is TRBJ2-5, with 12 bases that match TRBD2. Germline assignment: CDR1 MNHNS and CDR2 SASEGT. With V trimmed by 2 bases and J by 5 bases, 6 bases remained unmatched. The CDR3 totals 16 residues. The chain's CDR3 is CASSELLAGGAETQYF. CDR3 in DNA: TGTGCCAGCAGTGAACTACTAGCGGGAGGCGCTGAGACCCAGTACTTC.

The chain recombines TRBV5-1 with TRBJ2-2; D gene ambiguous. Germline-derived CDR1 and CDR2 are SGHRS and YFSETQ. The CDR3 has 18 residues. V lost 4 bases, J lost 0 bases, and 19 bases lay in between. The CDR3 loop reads CASSPYGRSGANTGELFF. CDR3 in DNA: TGCGCCAGCAGCCCCTACGGAAGGTCCGGAGCGAACACCGGGGAGCTGTTTTTT.

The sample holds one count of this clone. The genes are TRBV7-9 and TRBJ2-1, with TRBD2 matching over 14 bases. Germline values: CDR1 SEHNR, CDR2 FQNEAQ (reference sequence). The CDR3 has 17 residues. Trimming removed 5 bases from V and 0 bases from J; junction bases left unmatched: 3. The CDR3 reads CASSPGTSGSSYNEQFF. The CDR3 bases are TGTGCCAGCAGCCCAGGGACTAGCGGGAGCTCCTACAATGAGCAGTTCTTC.

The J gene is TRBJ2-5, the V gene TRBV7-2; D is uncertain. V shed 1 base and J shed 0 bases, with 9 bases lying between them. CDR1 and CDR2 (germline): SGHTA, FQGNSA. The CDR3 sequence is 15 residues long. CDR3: CASSLVPPYQETQYF. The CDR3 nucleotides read TGTGCCAGCAGCTTAGTGCCACCGTACCAAGAGACCCAGTACTTC.

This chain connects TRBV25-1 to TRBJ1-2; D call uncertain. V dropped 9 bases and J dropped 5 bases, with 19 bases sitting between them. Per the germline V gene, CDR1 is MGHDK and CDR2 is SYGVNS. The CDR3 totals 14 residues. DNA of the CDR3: TGTGCCAGTTCGGGCTTACAGCAAGCATATGGCTACACCTTC. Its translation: CASSGLQQAYGYTF.

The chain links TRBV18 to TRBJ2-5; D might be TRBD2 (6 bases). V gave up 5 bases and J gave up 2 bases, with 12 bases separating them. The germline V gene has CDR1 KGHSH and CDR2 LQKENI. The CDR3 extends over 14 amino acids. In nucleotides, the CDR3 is TGTGCCAGCTCAATCGGGACTCAACAAGAGACCCAGTACTTC. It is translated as CASSIGTQQETQYF. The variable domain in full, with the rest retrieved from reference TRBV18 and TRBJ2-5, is NAGVMQNPRHLVRRRGQEARLRCSPMKGHSHVYWYRQLPEEGLKFMVYLQKENIIDESGMPKERFSAEFPKEGPSILRIQQVVRGDSAAYFCASSIGTQQETQYFGPGTRLLVL.

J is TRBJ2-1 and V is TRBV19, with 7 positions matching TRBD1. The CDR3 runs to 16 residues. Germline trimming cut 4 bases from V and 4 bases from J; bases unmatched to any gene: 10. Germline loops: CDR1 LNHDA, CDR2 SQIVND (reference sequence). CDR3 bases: TGTGCCAGTAGTAGCCCGGGACAGAGGGTGTACAATGAGCAGTTCTTC. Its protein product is CASSSPGQRVYNEQFF.

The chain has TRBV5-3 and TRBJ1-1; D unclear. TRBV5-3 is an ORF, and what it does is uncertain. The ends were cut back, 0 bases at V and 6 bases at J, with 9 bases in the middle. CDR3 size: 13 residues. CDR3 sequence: CARSLGFRAEAFF. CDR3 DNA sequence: TGTGCCAGAAGCTTGGGTTTTAGAGCTGAAGCTTTCTTT.